A single count supports the clone carrying this T cell receptor beta chain. Its antigen is as yet unknown. The sample comes from a study of T cell responses to AZD1222 COVID-19 vaccine. Study observations and caveats: Spike-wide coverage was observed for vaccine-associated CD4 TCRs, with dominant responses at 160-218 and 743-854.

The assay was immunoSEQ multiplex PCR, and TCRdb's table has in-frame clones only and misses some. The sample consists of fewer than 150,000 clones, 80% to 95% of them appearing once. The CDR3 extends over 16 amino acids. The V and J ends lost 3 bases and 1 base, in that order; junction bases with no gene match: 6. CDR1 SGHRS and CDR2 YFSETQ come from the germline V gene. The sample was peripheral blood, taken on day 0 of AZD1222 vaccination. The origin of this receptor is an adult in good health. The chain recombines TRBV5-1 with TRBJ2-7; 11 bases match TRBD2. CDR3 in amino acids: CASSWTLAGGSYEQYF. The CDR3 region has the DNA TGCGCCAGCAGCTGGACTTTAGCGGGAGGGTCCTACGAGCAGTACTTC.